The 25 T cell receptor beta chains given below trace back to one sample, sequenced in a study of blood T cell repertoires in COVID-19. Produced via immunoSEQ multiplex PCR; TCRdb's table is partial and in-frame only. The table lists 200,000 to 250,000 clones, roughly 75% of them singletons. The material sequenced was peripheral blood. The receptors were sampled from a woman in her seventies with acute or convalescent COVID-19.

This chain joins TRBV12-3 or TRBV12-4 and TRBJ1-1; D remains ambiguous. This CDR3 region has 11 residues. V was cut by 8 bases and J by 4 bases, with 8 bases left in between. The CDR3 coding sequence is TGTGCCAGCGCAGATCGCACTGAAGCTTTCTTT. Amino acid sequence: CASADRTEAFF.

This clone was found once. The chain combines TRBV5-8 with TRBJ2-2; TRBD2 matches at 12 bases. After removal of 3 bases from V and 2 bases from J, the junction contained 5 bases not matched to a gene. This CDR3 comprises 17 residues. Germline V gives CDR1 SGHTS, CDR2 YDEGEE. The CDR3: CASSSLAGGRNTGELFF. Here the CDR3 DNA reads TGTGCCAGCAGCTCACTAGCGGGGGGCCGTAACACCGGGGAGCTGTTTTTT.

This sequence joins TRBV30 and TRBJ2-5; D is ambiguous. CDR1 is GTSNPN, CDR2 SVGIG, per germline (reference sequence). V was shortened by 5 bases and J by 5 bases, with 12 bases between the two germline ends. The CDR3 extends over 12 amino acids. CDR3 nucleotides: TGTGCCTGGGGCTCAATACCGGAGACCCAGTACTTC. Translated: CAWGSIPETQYF. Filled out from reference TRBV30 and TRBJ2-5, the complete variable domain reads SQTIHQWPATLVQPVGSPLSLECTVEGTSNPNLYWYRQAAGRGLQLLFYSVGIGQISSEVPQNLSASRPQDRQFILSSKKLLLSDSGFYLCAWGSIPETQYFGPGTRLLVL.

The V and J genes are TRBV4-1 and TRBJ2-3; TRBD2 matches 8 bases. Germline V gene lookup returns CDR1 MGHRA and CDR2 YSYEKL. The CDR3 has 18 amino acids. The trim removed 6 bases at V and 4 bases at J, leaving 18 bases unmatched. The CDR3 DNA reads TGCGCCAGCAGGCAACTACTAGCGGCTGGCAAGGATGCAGATACGCAGTATTTT. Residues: CASRQLLAAGKDADTQYF.

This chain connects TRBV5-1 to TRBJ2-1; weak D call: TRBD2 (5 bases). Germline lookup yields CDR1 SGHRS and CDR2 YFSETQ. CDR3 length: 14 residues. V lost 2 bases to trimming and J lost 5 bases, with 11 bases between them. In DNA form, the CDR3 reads TGCGCCAGCAGCTTTGGACCGGGAAACAATGAGCAGTTCTTC. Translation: CASSFGPGNNEQFF.

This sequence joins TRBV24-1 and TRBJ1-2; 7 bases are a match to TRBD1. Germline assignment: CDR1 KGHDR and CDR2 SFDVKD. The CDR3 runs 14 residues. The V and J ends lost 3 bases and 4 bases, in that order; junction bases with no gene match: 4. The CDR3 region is CATSDPDRAYGYTF. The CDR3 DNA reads TGTGCCACCAGTGATCCCGACAGGGCCTATGGCTACACCTTC.

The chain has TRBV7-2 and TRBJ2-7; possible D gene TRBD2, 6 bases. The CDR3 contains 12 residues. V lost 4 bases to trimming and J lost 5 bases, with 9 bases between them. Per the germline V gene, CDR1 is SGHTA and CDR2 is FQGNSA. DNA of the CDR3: TGTGCCAGCAGCTCGGGGGACCACGAGCAGTACGTC. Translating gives CASSSGDHEQYV.

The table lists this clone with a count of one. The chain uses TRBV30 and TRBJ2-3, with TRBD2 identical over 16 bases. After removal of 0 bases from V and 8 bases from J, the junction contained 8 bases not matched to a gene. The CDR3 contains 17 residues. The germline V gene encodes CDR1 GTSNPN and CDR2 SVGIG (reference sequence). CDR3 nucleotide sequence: TGTGCCTGGAGTGTACGGGGACTAGCGGGGGGGCGAGGTACGCAGTATTTT. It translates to CAWSVRGLAGGRGTQYF.

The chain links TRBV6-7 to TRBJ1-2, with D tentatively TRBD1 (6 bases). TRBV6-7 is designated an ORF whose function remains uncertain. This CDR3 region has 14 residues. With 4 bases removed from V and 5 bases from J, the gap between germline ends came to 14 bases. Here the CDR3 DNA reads TGTGCCAGCAGTTCAGTAGGGGGTCAGTATGGCTACACCTTC. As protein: CASSSVGGQYGYTF.

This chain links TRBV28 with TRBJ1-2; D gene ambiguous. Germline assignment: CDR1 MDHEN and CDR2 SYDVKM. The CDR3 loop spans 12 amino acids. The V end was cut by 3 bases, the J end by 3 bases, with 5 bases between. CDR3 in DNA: TGTGCCAGCAGTTTCCGGGACTATGGCTACACCTTC. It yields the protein CASSFRDYGYTF.

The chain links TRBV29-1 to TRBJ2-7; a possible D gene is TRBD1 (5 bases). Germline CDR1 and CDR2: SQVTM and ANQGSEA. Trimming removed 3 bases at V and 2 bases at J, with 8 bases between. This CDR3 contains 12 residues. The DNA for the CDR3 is TGCAGCGTTGAGGGGCAAACCTACGAGCAGTACTTC. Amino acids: CSVEGQTYEQYF.

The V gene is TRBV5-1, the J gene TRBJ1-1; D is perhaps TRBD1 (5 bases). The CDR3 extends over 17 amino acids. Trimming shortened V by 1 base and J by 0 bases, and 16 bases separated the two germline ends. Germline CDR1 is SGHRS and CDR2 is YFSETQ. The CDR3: CASSLTLGGNMNTEAFF. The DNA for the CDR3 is TGCGCCAGCAGCTTGACCCTGGGGGGAAACATGAACACTGAAGCTTTCTTT.

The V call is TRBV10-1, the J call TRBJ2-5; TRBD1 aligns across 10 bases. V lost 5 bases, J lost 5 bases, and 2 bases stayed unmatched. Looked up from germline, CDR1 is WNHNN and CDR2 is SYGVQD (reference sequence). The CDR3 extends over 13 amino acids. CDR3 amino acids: CASSMDRGETQYF. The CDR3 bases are TGCGCCAGCAGTATGGACAGGGGGGAGACCCAGTACTTC.

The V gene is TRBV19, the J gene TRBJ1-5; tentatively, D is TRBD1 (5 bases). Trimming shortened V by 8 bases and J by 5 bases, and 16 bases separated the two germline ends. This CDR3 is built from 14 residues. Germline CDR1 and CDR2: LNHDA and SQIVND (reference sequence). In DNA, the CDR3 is TGTGCCAGTGTCCCACCGGACAATGATCAGCCCCAGCATTTT. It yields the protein CASVPPDNDQPQHF. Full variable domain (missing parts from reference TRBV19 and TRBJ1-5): DGGITQSPKYLFRKEGQNVTLSCEQNLNHDAMYWYRQDPGQGLRLIYYSQIVNDFQKGDIAEGYSVSREKKESFPLTVTSAQKNPTAFYLCASVPPDNDQPQHFGDGTRLSIL.

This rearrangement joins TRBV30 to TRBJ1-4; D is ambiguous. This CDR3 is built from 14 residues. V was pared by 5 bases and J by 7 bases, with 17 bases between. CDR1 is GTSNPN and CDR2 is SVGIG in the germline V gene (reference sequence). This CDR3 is CAWSSPRRSEKLFF. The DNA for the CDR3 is TGTGCCTGGTCCTCCCCCCGGAGGAGTGAAAAACTGTTTTTT.

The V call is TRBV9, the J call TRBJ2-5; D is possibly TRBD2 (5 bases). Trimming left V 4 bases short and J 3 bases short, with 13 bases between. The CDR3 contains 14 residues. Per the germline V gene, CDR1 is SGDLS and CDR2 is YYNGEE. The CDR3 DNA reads TGTGCCAGCAGCCCCACACGGGGAAAAGAGACCCAGTACTTC. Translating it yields CASSPTRGKETQYF.

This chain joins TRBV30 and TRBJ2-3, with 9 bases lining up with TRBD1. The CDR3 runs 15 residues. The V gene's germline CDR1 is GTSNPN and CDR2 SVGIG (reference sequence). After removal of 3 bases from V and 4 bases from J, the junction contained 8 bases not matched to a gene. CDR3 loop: CAWRAWGQGADTQYF. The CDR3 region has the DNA TGTGCCTGGAGGGCGTGGGGACAGGGTGCAGATACGCAGTATTTT.

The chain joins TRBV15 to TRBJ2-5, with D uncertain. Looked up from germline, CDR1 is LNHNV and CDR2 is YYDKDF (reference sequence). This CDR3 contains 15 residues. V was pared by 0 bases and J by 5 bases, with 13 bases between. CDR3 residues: CATSRDPAGLETQYF. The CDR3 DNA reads TGTGCCACCAGCAGAGATCCCGCAGGTCTGGAGACCCAGTACTTC.

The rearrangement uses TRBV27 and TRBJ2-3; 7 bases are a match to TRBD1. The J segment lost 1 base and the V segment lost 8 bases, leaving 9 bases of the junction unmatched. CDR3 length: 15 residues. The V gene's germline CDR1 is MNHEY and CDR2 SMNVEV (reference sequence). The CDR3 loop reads CASGLRQGGTDTQYF. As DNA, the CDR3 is TGTGCCAGCGGCCTCCGACAGGGTGGCACAGATACGCAGTATTTT.

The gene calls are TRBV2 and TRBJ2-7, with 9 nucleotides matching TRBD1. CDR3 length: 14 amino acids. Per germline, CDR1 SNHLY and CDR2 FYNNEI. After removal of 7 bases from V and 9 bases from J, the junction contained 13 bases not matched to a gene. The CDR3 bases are TGTGCCAGCAACGGACAGGGGACGGCCCTTGGGCAGTACTTC. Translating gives CASNGQGTALGQYF.

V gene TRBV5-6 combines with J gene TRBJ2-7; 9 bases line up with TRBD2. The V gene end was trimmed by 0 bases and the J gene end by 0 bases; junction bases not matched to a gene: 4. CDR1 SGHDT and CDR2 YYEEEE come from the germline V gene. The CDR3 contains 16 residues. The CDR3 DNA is TGTGCCAGCAGCTTGGGCGGGGGGGTTCTCTCCTACGAGCAGTACTTC. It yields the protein CASSLGGGVLSYEQYF.

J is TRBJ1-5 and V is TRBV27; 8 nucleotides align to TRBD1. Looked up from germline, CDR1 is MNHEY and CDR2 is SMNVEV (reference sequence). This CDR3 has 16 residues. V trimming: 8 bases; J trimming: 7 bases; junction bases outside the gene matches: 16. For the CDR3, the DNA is TGTGCCAGCGCTCCTTCGGGACAGGCTTTCGAACAGCCCCAGCATTTT. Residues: CASAPSGQAFEQPQHF.

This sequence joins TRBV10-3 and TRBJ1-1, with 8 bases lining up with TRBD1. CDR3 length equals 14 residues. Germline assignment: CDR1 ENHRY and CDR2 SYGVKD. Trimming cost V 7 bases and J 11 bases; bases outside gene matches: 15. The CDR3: CAIKLSGQDAIAFF. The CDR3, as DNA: TGTGCCATCAAGTTGTCGGGACAGGATGCTATTGCTTTCTTT.

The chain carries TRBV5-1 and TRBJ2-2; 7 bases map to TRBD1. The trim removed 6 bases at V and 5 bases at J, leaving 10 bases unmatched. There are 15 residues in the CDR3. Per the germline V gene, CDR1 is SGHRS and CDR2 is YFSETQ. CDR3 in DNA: TGCGCCAGCATGGCGACAGGGAAGGGTACCGGGGAGCTGTTTTTT. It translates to CASMATGKGTGELFF.

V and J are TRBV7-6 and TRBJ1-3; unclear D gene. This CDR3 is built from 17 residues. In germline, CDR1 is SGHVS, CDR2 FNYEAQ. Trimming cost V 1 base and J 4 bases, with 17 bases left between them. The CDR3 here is CASSLDGGRRLGNTIYF. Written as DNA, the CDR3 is TGTGCCAGCAGCTTAGATGGCGGCAGACGATTAGGAAACACCATATATTTT.